The rows below give T cell receptor beta chains drawn from one sample of a study of CD8 T cells in ankylosing spondylitis. In TCRdb, the 5' RACE reads were re-called with MiXCR into one record per CDR3 protein. The sample lists over 400,000 distinct CDR3 sequences, 26% seen once, with about 1% in the top ten. Sample: blood, either unsorted or a sorted T cell fraction (not recorded which). These TCRs come from a male donor with ankylosing spondylitis. Each CDR3 is given with its conserved first and last residue. A D gene is named only where the DNA matches it firmly. Rows may omit the clone size; those that give it use once, few, many or a size class.

d_call clone_size j_call v_call cdr3_nt cdr3_aa
- few TRBJ1-2 TRBV30 TGTGCCTGGAGTGTGGCTGAAGGGCCGGGCTACACCTTC CAWSVAEGPGYTF
TRBD1 few TRBJ2-2 TRBV2 TGTGCCAGCACCCGGACAGGGTATATGACCGGGGAGCTGTTTTTT CASTRTGYMTGELFF
- - TRBJ2-1 TRBV5-1 TGCGCCAGCAGCATCGCCCGGTATGAGCAGTTCTTC CASSIARYEQFF
- - TRBJ2-3 TRBV5-1 TGCGCCAGCAGCTCCTCCGGCGGGACCGCTGATACGCAGTATTTT CASSSSGGTADTQYF
TRBD2 few TRBJ2-3 TRBV20-1 TGCAGTGCGGCTGGGACTAGCGGGAGTGATACGCAGTATTTT CSAAGTSGSDTQYF
- - TRBJ1-1 TRBV6-1 TGTGCCAGCAGTGAATATGGTACTGAAGCTTTCTTT CASSEYGTEAFF
TRBD1 - TRBJ1-1 TRBV30 TGTGCCTGGGTCAGGGGGGGCTACACTGAAGCTTTCTTT CAWVRGGYTEAFF
- - TRBJ1-4 TRBV7-8 TGTGCCAGCAGCTTAGCCCTGGGGGTAACTAATGAAAAACTGTTTTTT CASSLALGVTNEKLFF
- many TRBJ1-1 TRBV20-1 TGCAGTGCTACCCAGGGTCCGGGCACTGAAGCTTTCTTT CSATQGPGTEAFF
- - TRBJ2-3 TRBV20-1 TGCAGTGCCTCATCCCCCACAGGAGGAATCACAGATACGCAGTATTTT CSASSPTGGITDTQYF
- many TRBJ2-7 TRBV20-1 TGCAGTGCCAGGAGGGGGGGCGGGACCGGCCGCCACGAGCAGTACTTC CSARRGGGTGRHEQYF
- - TRBJ2-3 TRBV30 TGTGCCTGGAGCCCCGGTAATACGCAGTATTTT CAWSPGNTQYF
TRBD2 - TRBJ2-1 TRBV10-3 TGTGCCATCAGTGGTCCTACGACTAGCGGGAGCCCCAATGAGCAGTTCTTC CAISGPTTSGSPNEQFF
TRBD2 - TRBJ2-1 TRBV10-3 TGTGCCATCAGTGGGACTAGTTGGGAGCAGTTCTTC CAISGTSWEQFF
TRBD2 few TRBJ2-1 TRBV14 TGTGCCAGCAGCCCCAGACTAGCAGCCTACAATGAGCAGTTCTTC CASSPRLAAYNEQFF
TRBD1 few TRBJ2-7 TRBV5-1 TGCGCCAGCAGCTTGACCGGGACAGGGGGTTCCTACGAGCAGTACTTC CASSLTGTGGSYEQYF
TRBD2 - TRBJ2-5 TRBV11-2 TGTGCCAGCAGCTTGGGAGGGTGGAACGGACAAGAGACCCAGTACTTC CASSLGGWNGQETQYF
- few TRBJ1-1 TRBV7-9 TGTGCCACCACATTCGGGCAGGTGAACACTGAAGCTTTCTTT CATTFGQVNTEAFF
TRBD1 - TRBJ2-7 TRBV7-2 TGTGCCAGCAGCTTGGGGGGAGGACAGGGGGCGTACGAGCAGTACTTC CASSLGGGQGAYEQYF